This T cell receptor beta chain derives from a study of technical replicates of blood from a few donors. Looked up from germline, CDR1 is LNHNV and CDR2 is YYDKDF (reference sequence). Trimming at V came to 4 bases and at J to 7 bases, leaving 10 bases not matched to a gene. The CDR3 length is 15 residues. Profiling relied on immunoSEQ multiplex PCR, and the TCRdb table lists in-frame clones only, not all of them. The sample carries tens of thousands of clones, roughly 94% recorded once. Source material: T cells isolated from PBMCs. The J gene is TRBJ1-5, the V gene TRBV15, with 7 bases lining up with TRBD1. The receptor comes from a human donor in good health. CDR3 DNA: TGTGCCACCAGCAACCTAGGAGGGGGCGAACAGCCCCAGCATTTT. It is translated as CATSNLGGGEQPQHF. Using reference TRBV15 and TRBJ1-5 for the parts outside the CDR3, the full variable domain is DAMVIQNPRYQVTQFGKPVTLSCSQTLNHNVMYWYQQKSSQAPKLLFHYYDKDFNNEADTPDNFQSRRPNTSFCFLDIRSPGLGDTAMYLCATSNLGGGEQPQHFGDGTRLSIL.